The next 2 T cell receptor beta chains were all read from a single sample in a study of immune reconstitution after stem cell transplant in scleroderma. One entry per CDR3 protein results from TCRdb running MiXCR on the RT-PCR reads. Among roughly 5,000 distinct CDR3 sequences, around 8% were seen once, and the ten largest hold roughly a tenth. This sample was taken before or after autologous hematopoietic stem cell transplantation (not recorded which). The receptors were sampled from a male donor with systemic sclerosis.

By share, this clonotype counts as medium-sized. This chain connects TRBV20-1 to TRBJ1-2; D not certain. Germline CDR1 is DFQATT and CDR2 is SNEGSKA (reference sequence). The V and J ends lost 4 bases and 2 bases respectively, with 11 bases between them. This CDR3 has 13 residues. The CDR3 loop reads CSAMAVLNYGYTF. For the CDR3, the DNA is TGCAGTGCTATGGCGGTATTAAACTATGGCTACACCTTC.

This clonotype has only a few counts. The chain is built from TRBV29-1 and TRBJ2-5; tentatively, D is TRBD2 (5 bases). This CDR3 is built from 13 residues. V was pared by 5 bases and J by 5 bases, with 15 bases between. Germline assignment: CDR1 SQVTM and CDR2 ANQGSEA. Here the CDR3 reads CSVTGSPGETQYF. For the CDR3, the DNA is TGCAGCGTTACCGGGTCGCCGGGGGAGACCCAGTACTTC.